This TCR beta chain was identified in a study of cytomegalovirus exposure and HLA in healthy donors. Study as a whole: A data release that came early held roughly 80 million unique TCRs from HLA-typed donors.

Study observations and caveats: With further analysis later on, most CMV-associated TCR beta chains appeared HLA-restricted. It was reportedly the case that the classifier diagnosed cytomegalovirus status with high specificity and sensitivity.

The PCR had 60 Vbeta and 13 Jbeta primers. Produced via immunoSEQ multiplex PCR; TCRdb's table is partial and in-frame only. The sample includes roughly 92,000 clones, around 8% of them seen just once. In this sample, this clone turned up a few times. Its antigen is unknown. The TCR comes from a man over 45 in good health and CMV-seronegative. The specimen sequenced was PBMCs.

CDR3 nucleotides: TGTGCCAGCAGCTTGAGTCAGGGGACCTACAATGAGCAGTTCTTC. This codes for CASSLSQGTYNEQFF. J is TRBJ2-1 and V is TRBV5-4; D may be TRBD1 (6 bases). Germline V lookup: CDR1 SGHNT, CDR2 YYREEE (reference sequence). Between the trimmed V and J ends, which lost 1 base and 2 bases, there was a span of 10 bases. The CDR3 is 15 residues long.